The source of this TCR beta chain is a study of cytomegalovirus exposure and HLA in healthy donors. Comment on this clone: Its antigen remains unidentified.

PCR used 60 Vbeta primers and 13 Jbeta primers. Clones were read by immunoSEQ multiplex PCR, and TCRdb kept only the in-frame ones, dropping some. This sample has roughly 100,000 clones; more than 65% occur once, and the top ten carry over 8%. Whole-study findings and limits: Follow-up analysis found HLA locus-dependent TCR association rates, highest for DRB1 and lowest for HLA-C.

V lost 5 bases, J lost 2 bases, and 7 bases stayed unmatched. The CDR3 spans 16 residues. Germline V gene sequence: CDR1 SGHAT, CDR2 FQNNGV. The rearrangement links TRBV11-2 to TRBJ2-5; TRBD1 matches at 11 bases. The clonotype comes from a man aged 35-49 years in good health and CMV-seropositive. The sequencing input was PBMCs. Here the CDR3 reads CASSAGTGGGQETQYF. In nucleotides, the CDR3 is TGTGCCAGCAGCGCCGGGACAGGGGGAGGTCAAGAGACCCAGTACTTC.